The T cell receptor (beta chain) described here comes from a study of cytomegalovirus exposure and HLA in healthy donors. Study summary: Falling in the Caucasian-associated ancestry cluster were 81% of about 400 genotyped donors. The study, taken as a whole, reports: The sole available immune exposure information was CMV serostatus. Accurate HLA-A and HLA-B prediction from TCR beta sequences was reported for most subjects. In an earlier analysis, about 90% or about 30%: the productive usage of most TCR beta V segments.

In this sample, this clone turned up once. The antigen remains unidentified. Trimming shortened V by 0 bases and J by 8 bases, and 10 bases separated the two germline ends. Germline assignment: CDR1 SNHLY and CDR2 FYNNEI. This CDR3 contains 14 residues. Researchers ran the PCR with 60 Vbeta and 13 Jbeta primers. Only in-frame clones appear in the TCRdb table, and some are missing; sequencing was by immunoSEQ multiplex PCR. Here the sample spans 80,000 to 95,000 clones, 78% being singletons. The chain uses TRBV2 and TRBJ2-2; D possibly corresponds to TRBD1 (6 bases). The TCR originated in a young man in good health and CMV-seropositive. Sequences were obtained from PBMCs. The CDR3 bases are TGTGCCAGCAGTGAAGCGCTACAGGGTGGGGAGCTGTTTTTT. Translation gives CASSEALQGGELFF.